This T cell receptor (beta chain) is from a study of cytomegalovirus exposure and HLA in healthy donors. Regarding the study as a whole: Most TCR beta V segments were productive about 87% or about 30% of the time in an earlier analysis. A later analysis associated 16,951 TCR beta sequences with HLA alleles at a 0.05 false discovery rate.

The primer mix had 60 Vbeta and 13 Jbeta primers. TCRdb's copy holds only in-frame clones and misses some; the assay was immunoSEQ multiplex PCR. The data show about 57,000 clones, with approximately 80% seen just once and about 4.3% held by the top ten. Per germline, CDR1 MGHRA and CDR2 YSYEKL. This CDR3 comprises 14 residues. V lost 1 base, J lost 1 base, and 6 bases lay in between. A note on this clone: Its specificity is unknown.

V gene TRBV4-1 combines with J gene TRBJ2-3; D remains ambiguous. The sequencing sample was made of PBMCs. The receptor's source is a man aged 30 to 39 in good health and CMV-seronegative. The CDR3 bases are TGCGCCAGCAGCCAAGGGGCAGGCACAGATACGCAGTATTTT. It codes for CASSQGAGTDTQYF.